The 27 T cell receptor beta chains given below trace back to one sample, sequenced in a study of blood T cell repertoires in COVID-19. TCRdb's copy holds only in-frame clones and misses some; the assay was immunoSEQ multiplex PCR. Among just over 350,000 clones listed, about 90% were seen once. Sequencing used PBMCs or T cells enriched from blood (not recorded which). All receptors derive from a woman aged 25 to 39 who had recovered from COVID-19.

The CDR3 nucleotides read TGTGCCAGCAGTAACGATCAGGGATATCAGAATAATTCACCCCTCCACTTT. Amino acid sequence: CASSNDQGYQNNSPLHF. The chain is built from TRBV27 and TRBJ1-6, with TRBD1 as a possible D gene (5 bases). V was clipped by 5 bases and J by 5 bases, with 19 bases between them. This CDR3 comprises 17 residues. The germline V gene encodes CDR1 MNHEY and CDR2 SMNVEV (reference sequence).

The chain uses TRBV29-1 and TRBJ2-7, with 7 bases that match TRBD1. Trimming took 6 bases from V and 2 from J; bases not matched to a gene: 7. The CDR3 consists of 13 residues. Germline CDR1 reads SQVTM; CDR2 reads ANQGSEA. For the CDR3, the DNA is TGCAGCGTGGGGGCAGGGGGTGCCTACGAGCAGTACTTC. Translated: CSVGAGGAYEQYF.

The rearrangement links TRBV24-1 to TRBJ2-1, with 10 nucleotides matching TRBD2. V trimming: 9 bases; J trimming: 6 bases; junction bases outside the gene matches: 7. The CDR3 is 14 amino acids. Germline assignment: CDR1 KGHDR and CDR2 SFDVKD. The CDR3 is CATGLAGEVNEQFF. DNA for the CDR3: TGTGCCACCGGTCTAGCGGGAGAGGTCAATGAGCAGTTCTTC.

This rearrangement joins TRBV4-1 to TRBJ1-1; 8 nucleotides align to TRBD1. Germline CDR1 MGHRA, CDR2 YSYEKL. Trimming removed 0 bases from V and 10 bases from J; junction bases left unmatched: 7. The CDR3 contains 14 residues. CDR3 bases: TGCGCCAGCAGCCAAGATGGACAAACAGGGGGAGCTTTCTTT. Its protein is CASSQDGQTGGAFF.

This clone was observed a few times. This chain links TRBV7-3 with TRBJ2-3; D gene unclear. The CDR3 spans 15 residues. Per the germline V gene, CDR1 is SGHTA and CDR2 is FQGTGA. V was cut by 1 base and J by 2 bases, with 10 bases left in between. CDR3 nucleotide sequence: TGTGCCAGCAGCTTAAATGGGCCCGCCACAGATACGCAGTATTTT. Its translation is CASSLNGPATDTQYF. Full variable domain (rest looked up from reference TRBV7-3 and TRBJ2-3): GAGVSQTPSNKVTEKGKYVELRCDPISGHTALYWYRQSLGQGPEFLIYFQGTGAADDSGLPNDRFFAVRPEGSVSTLKIQRTERGDSAVYLCASSLNGPATDTQYFGPGTRLTVL.

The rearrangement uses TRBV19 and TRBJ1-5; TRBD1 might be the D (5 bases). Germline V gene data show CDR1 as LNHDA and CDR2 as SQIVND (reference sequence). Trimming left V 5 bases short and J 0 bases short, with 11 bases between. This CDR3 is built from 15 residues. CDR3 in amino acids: CASSWGLNSNQPQHF. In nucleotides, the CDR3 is TGTGCCAGTAGTTGGGGACTTAATAGCAATCAGCCCCAGCATTTT.

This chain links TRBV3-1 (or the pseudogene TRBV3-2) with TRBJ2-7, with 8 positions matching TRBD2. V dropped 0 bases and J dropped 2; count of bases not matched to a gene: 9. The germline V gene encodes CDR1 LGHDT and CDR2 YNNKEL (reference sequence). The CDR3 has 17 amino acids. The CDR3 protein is CASSQEGGGRPPYEQYF. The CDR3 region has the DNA TGTGCCAGCAGCCAAGAAGGAGGCGGGAGGCCCCCCTACGAGCAGTACTTC.

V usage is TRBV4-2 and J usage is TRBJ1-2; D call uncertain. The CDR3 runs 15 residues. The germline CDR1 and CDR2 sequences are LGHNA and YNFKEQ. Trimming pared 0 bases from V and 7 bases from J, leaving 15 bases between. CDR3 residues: CASSQDNGNSFGYTF. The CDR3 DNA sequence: TGTGCCAGCAGCCAAGATAACGGGAATTCCTTTGGCTACACCTTC.

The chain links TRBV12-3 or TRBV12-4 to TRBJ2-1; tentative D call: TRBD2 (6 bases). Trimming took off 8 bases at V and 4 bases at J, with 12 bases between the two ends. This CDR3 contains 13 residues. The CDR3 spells CASGLAIYNEQFF. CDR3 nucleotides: TGTGCCAGCGGGCTAGCGATTTACAATGAGCAGTTCTTC.

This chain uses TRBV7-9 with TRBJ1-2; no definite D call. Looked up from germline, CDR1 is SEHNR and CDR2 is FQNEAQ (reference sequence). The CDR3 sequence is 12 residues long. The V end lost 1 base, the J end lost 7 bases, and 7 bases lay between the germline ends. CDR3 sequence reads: CASSLEHFGYTF. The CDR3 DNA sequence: TGTGCCAGCAGCTTAGAACATTTTGGCTACACCTTC.

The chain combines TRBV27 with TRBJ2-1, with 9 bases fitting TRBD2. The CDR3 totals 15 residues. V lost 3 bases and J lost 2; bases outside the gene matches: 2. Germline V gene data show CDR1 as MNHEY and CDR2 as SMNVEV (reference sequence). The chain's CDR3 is CASSFLAGTYNEQFF. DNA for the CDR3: TGTGCCAGCAGTTTCCTAGCGGGGACCTACAATGAGCAGTTCTTC.

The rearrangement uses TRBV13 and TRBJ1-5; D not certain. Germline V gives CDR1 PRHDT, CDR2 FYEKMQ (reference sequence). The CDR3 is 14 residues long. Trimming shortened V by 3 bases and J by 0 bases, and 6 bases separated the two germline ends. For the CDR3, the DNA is TGTGCCAGCAGCTTTGGACTTAGCAATCAGCCCCAGCATTTT. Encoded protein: CASSFGLSNQPQHF.

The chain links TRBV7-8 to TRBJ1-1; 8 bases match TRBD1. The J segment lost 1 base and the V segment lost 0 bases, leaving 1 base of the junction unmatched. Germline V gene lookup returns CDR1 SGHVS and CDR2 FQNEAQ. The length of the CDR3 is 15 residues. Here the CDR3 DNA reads TGTGCCAGCAGCTTAGCGGACAGGGCGAACACTGAAGCTTTCTTT. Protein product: CASSLADRANTEAFF.

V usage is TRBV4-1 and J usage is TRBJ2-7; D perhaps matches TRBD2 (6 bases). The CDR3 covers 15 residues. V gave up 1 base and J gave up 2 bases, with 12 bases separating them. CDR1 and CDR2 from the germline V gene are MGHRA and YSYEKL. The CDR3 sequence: CASSQVVLATYEQYF. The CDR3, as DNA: TGCGCCAGCAGCCAAGTCGTGCTAGCGACCTACGAGCAGTACTTC.

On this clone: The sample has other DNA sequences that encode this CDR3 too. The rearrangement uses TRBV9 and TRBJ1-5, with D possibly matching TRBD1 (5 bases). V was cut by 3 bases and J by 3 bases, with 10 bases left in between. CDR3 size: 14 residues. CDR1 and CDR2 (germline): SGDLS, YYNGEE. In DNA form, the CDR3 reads TGTGCCAGCAGCGGGGGAGGGGACAATCAGCCCCAGCATTTT. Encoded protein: CASSGGGDNQPQHF.

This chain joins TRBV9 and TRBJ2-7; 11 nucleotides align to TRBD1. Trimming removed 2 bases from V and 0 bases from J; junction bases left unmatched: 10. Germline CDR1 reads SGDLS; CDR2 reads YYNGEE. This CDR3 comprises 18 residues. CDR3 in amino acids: CASSVSHRTGGTSYEQYF. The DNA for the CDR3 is TGTGCCAGCAGCGTCTCCCATAGGACAGGGGGCACCTCCTACGAGCAGTACTTC.

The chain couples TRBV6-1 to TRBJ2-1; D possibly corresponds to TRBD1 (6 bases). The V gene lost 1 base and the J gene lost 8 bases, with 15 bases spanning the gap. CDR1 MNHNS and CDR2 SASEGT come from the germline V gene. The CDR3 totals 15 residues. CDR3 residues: CASSEGGWGLYEQFF. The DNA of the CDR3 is TGTGCCAGCAGTGAAGGGGGTTGGGGGCTCTATGAGCAGTTCTTC.

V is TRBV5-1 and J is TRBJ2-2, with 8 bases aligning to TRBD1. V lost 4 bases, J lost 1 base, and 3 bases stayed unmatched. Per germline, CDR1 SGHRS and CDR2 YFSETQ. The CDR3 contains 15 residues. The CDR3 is CASSPDRGNTGELFF. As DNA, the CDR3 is TGCGCCAGCAGCCCAGACAGGGGGAACACCGGGGAGCTGTTTTTT.

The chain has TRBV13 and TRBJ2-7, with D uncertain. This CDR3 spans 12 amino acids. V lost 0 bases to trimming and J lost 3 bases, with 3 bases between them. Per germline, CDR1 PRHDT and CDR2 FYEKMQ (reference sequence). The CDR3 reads CASSLGFYEQYF. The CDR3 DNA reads TGTGCCAGCAGCTTAGGCTTCTACGAGCAGTACTTC. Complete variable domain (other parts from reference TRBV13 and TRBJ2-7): AAGVIQSPRHLIKEKRETATLKCYPIPRHDTVYWYQQGPGQDPQFLISFYEKMQSDKGSIPDRFSAQQFSDYHSELNMSSLELGDSALYFCASSLGFYEQYFGPGTRLTVT.

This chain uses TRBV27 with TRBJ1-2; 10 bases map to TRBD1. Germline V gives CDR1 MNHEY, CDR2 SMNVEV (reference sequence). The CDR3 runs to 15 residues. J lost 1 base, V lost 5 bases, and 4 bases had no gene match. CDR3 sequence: CASSPDRGRNYGYTF. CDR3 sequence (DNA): TGTGCCAGCAGTCCCGACAGGGGGCGTAACTATGGCTACACCTTC.

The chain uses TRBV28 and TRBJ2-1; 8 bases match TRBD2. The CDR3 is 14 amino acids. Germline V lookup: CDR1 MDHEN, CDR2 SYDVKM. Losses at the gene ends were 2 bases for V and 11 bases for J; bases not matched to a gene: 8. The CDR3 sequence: CASSLPYQREKQFF. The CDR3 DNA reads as TGTGCCAGCAGTTTACCCTACCAGCGGGAGAAGCAGTTCTTC.

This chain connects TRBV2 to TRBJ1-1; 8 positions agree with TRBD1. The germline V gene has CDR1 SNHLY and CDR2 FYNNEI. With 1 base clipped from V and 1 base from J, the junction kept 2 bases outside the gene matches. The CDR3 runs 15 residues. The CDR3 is CASSEGTGWNTEAFF. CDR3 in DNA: TGTGCCAGCAGTGAAGGGACAGGGTGGAACACTGAAGCTTTCTTT. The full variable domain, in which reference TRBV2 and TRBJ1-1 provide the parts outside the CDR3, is EPEVTQTPSHQVTQMGQEVILRCVPISNHLYFYWYRQILGQKVEFLVSFYNNEISEKSEIFDDQFSVERPDGSNFTLKIRSTKLEDSAMYFCASSEGTGWNTEAFFGQGTRLTVV.

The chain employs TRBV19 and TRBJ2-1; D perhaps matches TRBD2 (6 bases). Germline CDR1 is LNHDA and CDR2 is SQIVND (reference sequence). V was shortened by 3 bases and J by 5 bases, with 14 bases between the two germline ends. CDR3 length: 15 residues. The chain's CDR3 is CASSMGRGLHNEQFF. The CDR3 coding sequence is TGTGCCAGTAGTATGGGGCGGGGACTCCACAATGAGCAGTTCTTC.

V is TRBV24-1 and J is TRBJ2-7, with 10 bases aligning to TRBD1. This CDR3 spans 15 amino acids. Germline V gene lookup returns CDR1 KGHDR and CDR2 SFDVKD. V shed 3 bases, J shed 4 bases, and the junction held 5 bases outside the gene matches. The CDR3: CATSDPGQGFYEQYF. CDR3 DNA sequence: TGTGCCACCAGTGATCCGGGACAGGGGTTTTACGAGCAGTACTTC.

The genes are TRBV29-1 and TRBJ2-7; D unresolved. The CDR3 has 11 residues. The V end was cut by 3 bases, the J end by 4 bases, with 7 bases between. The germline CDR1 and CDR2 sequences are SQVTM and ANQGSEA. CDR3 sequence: CSVDFGYEQYF. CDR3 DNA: TGCAGCGTTGATTTCGGGTACGAGCAGTACTTC.

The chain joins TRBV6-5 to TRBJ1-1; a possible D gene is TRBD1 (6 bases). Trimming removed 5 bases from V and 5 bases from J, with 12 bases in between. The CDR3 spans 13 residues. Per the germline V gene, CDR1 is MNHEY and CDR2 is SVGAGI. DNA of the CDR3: TGTGCCAGCAGTCCACAGGGTGAAACTGAAGCTTTCTTT. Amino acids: CASSPQGETEAFF.

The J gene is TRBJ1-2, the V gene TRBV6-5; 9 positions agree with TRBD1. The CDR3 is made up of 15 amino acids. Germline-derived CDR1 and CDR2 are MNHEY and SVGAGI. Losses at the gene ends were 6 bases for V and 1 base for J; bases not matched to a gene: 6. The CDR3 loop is CASRPGTGSNYGYTF. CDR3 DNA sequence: TGTGCCAGCAGACCCGGGACAGGGAGTAACTATGGCTACACCTTC.